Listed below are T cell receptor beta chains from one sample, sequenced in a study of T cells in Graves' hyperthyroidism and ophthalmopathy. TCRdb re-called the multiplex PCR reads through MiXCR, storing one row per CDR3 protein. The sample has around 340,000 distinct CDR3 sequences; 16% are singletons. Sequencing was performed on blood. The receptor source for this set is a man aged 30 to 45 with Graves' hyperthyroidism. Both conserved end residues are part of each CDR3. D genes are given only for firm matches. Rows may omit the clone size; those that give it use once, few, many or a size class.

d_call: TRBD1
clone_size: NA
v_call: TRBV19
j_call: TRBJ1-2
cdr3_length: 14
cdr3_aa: CASSTRQGARGYTF
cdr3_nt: TGTGCCAGTAGTACAAGACAGGGGGCGCGCGGCTACACCTTC

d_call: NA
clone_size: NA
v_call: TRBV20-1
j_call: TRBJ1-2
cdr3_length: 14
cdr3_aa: CSAKGDRANYGYTF
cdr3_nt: TGCAGTGCTAAAGGCGACAGAGCTAACTATGGCTACACCTTC

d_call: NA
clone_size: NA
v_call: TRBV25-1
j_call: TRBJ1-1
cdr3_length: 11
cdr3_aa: CASSGGPEAFF
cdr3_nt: TGTGCCAGCAGTGGGGGCCCTGAAGCTTTCTTT

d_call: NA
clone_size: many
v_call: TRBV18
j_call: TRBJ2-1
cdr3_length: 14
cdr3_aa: CASSPPSRYNEQFF
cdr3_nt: TGTGCCAGCTCACCACCGTCAAGGTACAATGAGCAGTTCTTC

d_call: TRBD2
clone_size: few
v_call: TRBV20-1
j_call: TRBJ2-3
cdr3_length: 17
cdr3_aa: CSAPTSGRAGRTDTQYF
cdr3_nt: TGCAGTGCTCCAACTAGCGGGAGGGCCGGTAGGACAGATACGCAGTATTTT

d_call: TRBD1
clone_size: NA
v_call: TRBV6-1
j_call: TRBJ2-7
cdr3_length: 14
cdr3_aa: CASTWTGGGGEQYF
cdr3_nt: TGTGCCAGCACCTGGACAGGGGGCGGCGGCGAGCAGTACTTC

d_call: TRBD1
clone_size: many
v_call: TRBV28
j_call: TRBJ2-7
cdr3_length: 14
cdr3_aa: CASRGTGNRYEQYF
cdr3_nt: TGTGCCAGCAGGGGGACAGGTAACCGCTACGAGCAGTACTTC

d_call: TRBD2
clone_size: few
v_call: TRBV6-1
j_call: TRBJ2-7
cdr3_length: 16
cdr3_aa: CASSEARLAGGREQYF
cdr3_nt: TGTGCCAGCAGTGAAGCTCGACTAGCGGGAGGGAGGGAGCAGTACTTC

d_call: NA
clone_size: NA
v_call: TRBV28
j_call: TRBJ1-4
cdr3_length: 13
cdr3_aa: CATFSATNEKLFF
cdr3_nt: TGTGCCACCTTTTCGGCAACTAATGAAAAACTGTTTTTT

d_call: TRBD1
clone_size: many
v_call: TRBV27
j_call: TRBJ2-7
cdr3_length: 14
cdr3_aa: CASSLGGRRYEQYF
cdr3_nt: TGTGCCAGCAGCCTAGGGGGCAGGAGGTACGAGCAGTACTTC

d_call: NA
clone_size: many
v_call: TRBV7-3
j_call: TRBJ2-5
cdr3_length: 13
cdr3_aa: CASSLDPQTPQYF
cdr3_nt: TGTGCCAGCAGCTTAGATCCCCAGACCCCCCAGTACTTC